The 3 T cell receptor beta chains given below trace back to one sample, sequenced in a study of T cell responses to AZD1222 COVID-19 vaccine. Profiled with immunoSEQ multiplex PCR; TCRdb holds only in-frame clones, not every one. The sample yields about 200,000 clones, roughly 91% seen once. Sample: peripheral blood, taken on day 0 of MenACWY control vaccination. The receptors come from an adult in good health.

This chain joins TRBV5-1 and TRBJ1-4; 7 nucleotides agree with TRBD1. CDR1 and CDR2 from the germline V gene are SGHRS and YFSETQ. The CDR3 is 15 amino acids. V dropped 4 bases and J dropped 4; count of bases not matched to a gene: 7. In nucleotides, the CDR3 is TGCGCCAGCAGCAATTACAGGGGAGATAATGAAAAACTGTTTTTT. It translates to CASSNYRGDNEKLFF.

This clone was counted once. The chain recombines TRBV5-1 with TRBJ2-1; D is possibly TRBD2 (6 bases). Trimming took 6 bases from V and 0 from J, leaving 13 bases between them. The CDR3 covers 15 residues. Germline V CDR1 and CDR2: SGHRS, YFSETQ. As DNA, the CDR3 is TGCGCCAGCATGCGGGGTGACAGCTCCTACAATGAGCAGTTCTTC. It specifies CASMRGDSSYNEQFF. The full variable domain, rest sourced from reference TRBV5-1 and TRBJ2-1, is KAGVTQTPRYLIKTRGQQVTLSCSPISGHRSVSWYQQTPGQGLQFLFEYFSETQRNKGNFPGRFSGRQFSNSRSEMNVSTLELGDSALYLCASMRGDSSYNEQFFGPGTRLTVL.

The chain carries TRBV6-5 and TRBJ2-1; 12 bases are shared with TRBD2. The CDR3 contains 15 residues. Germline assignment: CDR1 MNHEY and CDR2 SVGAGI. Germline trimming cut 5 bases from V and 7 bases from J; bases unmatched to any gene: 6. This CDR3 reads CASSPLAGGQNEQFF. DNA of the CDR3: TGTGCCAGCAGTCCCCTAGCGGGGGGGCAGAATGAGCAGTTCTTC.